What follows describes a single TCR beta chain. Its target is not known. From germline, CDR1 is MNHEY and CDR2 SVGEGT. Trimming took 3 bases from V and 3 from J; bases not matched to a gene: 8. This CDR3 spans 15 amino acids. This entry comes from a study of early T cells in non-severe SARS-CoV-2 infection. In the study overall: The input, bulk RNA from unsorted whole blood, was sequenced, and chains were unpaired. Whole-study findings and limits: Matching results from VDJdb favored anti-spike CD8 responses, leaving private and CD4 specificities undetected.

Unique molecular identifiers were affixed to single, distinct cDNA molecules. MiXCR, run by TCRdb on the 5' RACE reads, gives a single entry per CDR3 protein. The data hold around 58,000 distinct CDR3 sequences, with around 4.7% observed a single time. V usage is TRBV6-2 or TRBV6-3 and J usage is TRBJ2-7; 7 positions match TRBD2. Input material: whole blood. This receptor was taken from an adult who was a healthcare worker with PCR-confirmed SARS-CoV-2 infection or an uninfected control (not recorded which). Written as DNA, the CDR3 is TGTGCCAGCAGTTATATGCGGGAGATTTACTACGAGCAGTACTTC. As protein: CASSYMREIYYEQYF.